The present TCR beta chain was sequenced within a study of CD8 T cells in Susac syndrome. The CDR3 runs 16 residues. CDR1 DFQATT and CDR2 SNEGSKA come from the germline V gene (reference sequence). Trimming removed 0 bases at V and 0 bases at J, with 14 bases between. The multiple sclerosis controls were treatment-naive patients with relapsing-remitting disease that was stable or active. FACS enriched CD8+ TEMRA cells, while bulk CD8+ and CD4+ were negatively isolated. RNA in amounts of about 0.45 to 1 ug was reverse transcribed with random hexamers. MiXCR was run by TCRdb on the immunoSEQ multiplex PCR reads, yielding one entry per CDR3 protein. This table has some 70,000 distinct CDR3 sequences, approximately 96% appearing once.

The chain carries TRBV20-1 and TRBJ1-2, with D perhaps TRBD1 (5 bases). The sequenced sample consisted of CD8+ T cells from PBMCs. This TCR was recovered from a human donor with multiple sclerosis. The CDR3 sequence: CSARDRGNLANYGYTF. The CDR3 DNA reads as TGCAGTGCTAGAGATCGGGGGAATTTAGCTAACTATGGCTACACCTTC.